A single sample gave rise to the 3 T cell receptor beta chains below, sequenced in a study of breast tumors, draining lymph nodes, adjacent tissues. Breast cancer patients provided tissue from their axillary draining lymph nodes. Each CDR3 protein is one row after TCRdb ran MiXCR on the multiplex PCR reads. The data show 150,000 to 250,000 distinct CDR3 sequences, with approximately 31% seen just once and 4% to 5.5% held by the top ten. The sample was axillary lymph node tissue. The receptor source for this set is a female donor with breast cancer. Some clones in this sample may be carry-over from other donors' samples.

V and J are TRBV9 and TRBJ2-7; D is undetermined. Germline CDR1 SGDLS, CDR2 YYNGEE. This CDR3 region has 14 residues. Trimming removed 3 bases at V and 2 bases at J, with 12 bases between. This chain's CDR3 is CASSAVHNAYEQYF. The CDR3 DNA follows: TGTGCCAGCAGCGCCGTACACAACGCCTACGAGCAGTACTTC.

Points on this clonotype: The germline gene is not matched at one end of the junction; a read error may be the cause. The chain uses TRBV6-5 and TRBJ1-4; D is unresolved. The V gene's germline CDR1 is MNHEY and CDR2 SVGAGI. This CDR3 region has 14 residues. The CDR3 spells CASRPRTSGEKLFF. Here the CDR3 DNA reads TGTGCCAGCAGGCCGCGGACTAGCGGTGAAAAACTGTTTTTC.

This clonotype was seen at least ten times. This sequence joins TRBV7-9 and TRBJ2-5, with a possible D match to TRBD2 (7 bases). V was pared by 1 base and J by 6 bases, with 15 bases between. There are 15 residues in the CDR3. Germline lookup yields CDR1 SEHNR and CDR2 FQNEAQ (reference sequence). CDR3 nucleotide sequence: TGTGCCAGCAGCTTAGGAGGCAGGGGAGGGAAGACCCAGTACTTC. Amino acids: CASSLGGRGGKTQYF.